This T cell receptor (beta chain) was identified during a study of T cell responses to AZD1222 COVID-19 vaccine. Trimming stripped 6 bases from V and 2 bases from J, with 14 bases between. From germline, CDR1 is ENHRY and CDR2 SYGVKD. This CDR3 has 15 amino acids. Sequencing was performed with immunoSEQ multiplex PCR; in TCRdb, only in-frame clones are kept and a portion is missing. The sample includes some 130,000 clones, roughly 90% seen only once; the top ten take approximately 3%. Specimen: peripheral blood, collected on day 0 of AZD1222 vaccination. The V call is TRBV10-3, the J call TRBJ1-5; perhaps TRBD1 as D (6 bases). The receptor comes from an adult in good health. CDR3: CAISTQGGGNQPQHF. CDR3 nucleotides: TGTGCCATCAGCACACAGGGAGGAGGCAATCAGCCCCAGCATTTT.